Each of the 26 T cell receptor beta chains below was sequenced from the same sample in a study of T cells in Graves' hyperthyroidism and ophthalmopathy. The CDR3 regions of TCR beta were amplified from RNA transcripts. The study used the HTBI primer set for a first-round RT-PCR of the TCR CDR3. TCRdb re-called the multiplex PCR reads with MiXCR, one entry per CDR3 protein. Of about 400,000 distinct CDR3 sequences listed, less than 20% were seen once; the top ten hold approximately 7.5%. The sample was blood. The receptors derive from a woman aged 18-29 years with Graves' hyperthyroidism.

This clonotype showed up many times. This chain links TRBV7-3 with TRBJ2-1, with D possibly TRBD2 on 5 matching bases. V was shortened by 3 bases and J by 0 bases, with 9 bases between the two germline ends. This CDR3 contains 15 residues. CDR1 and CDR2 from the germline V gene are SGHTA and FQGTGA. As DNA, the CDR3 is TGTGCCAGCAGCTTTAAGAGCGGCTCCTACAATGAGCAGTTCTTC. Its translation: CASSFKSGSYNEQFF.

This rearrangement joins TRBV5-8 to TRBJ2-3; either TRBD1 or TRBD2 may supply D (5 bases each). CDR1 is SGHTS and CDR2 is YDEGEE in the germline V gene. CDR3 length: 15 amino acids. V was shortened by 4 bases and J by 2 bases, with 14 bases between the two germline ends. CDR3: CASSGPGLVTDTQYF. The DNA for the CDR3 is TGTGCCAGCAGCGGTCCGGGGCTCGTCACAGATACGCAGTATTTT.

This clonotype was recorded many times. The rearrangement links TRBV28 to TRBJ2-7; 7 bases match TRBD1. CDR1 is MDHEN and CDR2 is SYDVKM in the germline V gene. The CDR3 totals 15 residues. V lost 5 bases and J lost 1; bases outside the gene matches: 8. The CDR3 region has the DNA TGTGCCAGCAGTCCCCCGGGGACAGAGTCCTACGAGCAGTACTTC. Its translation: CASSPPGTESYEQYF.

V is TRBV12-3 or TRBV12-4 and J is TRBJ2-3; TRBD2 matches at 12 bases. The CDR3 loop spans 18 amino acids. J lost 3 bases, V lost 4 bases, and 11 bases had no gene match. The CDR3 reads CASSSLAGGVAATDTQYF. In DNA form, the CDR3 reads TGTGCCAGCAGTTCACTAGCGGGAGGTGTCGCGGCGACAGATACGCAGTATTTT.

This clonotype occurred many times. The V call is TRBV12-3 or TRBV12-4, the J call TRBJ1-2; D unresolved. The CDR3 extends over 12 amino acids. With 3 bases removed from V and 7 bases from J, the gap between germline ends came to 9 bases. This CDR3 reads CASSFGPLGYTF. CDR3 bases: TGTGCCAGCAGTTTCGGCCCCCTTGGCTACACCTTC.

The table lists this clonotype with many counts. This sequence joins TRBV5-1 and TRBJ2-7, with D possibly being TRBD1 (5 bases). With 0 bases removed from V and 6 bases from J, the gap between germline ends came to 16 bases. The CDR3 covers 15 residues. CDR1 is SGHRS and CDR2 is YFSETQ in the germline V gene. CDR3 residues: CASSLEGLFGFEQYF. The CDR3 DNA follows: TGCGCCAGCAGCTTGGAGGGGCTTTTTGGCTTCGAGCAGTACTTC.

This clonotype was detected many times. The chain couples TRBV3-1 to TRBJ1-6; the D is unclear. The CDR3 loop spans 16 amino acids. Germline V lookup: CDR1 LGHDT, CDR2 YNNKEL (reference sequence). Trimming cost V 1 base and J 0 bases, with 7 bases left between them. The CDR3 DNA follows: TGTGCCAGCAGCCAAGTAAAGAGCTCCTATAATTCACCCCTCCACTTT. Translated: CASSQVKSSYNSPLHF. The whole variable domain, filled in from reference TRBV3-1 and TRBJ1-6, reads DTAVSQTPKYLVTQMGNDKSIKCEQNLGHDTMYWYKQDSKKFLKIMFSYNNKELIINETVPNRFSPKSPDKAHLNLHINSLELGDSAVYFCASSQVKSSYNSPLHFGNGTRLTVT.

This clonotype was counted a few times. V and J are TRBV20-1 and TRBJ1-6; 9 nucleotides line up with TRBD1. CDR1 is DFQATT, CDR2 SNEGSKA, per germline (reference sequence). The CDR3 consists of 15 residues. Losses at the gene ends were 0 bases for V and 7 bases for J; bases not matched to a gene: 4. The chain's CDR3 is CSAREGTGFNSPLHF. In DNA form, the CDR3 reads TGCAGTGCTAGAGAGGGGACAGGGTTCAATTCACCCCTCCACTTT.

V usage is TRBV6-1 and J usage is TRBJ1-3; the D is unclear. Germline lookup yields CDR1 MNHNS and CDR2 SASEGT. The V end was cut by 6 bases, the J end by 0 bases, with 9 bases between. The CDR3 totals 14 residues. CDR3 sequence (DNA): TGTGCCAGCAGACCCGGGATCTCTGGAAACACCATATATTTT. Protein: CASRPGISGNTIYF.

This clonotype was counted many times. This chain joins TRBV20-1 and TRBJ2-3; D remains unclear. The ends were cut back, 3 bases at V and 0 bases at J, with 7 bases in the middle. CDR1 and CDR2 (germline): DFQATT, SNEGSKA (reference sequence). This CDR3 has 13 amino acids. This CDR3 reads CSASNPSTDTQYF. CDR3 nucleotides: TGCAGTGCTAGCAACCCAAGCACAGATACGCAGTATTTT.

This clonotype has a count of ten or more. The gene calls are TRBV7-2 and TRBJ2-1; D perhaps matches TRBD1 (6 bases). Per the germline V gene, CDR1 is SGHTA and CDR2 is FQGNSA. The germline V and J ends were trimmed by 5 bases and 0 bases, with 8 bases remaining between them. The CDR3 extends over 14 amino acids. The CDR3 region has the DNA TGTGCCAGCAGCACAGGGAGCTCCTACAATGAGCAGTTCTTC. As protein: CASSTGSSYNEQFF.

This clonotype was recorded at least ten times. The gene calls are TRBV24-1 and TRBJ1-5; D not resolved. The CDR3 is 14 amino acids. Germline values: CDR1 KGHDR, CDR2 SFDVKD. The V gene lost 2 bases and the J gene lost 3 bases, with 7 bases spanning the gap. CDR3: CATSDSRFNQPQHF. For the CDR3, the DNA is TGTGCCACCAGTGATTCGAGGTTCAATCAGCCCCAGCATTTT.

This clonotype has at least ten counts. The chain carries TRBV3-1 and TRBJ1-6; D gene uncertain. Germline V gene data show CDR1 as LGHDT and CDR2 as YNNKEL (reference sequence). This CDR3 is built from 12 residues. The ends were cut back, 4 bases at V and 12 bases at J, with 10 bases in the middle. The CDR3 reads CASSPSVQPLHF. Here the CDR3 DNA reads TGTGCCAGCAGCCCCTCAGTACAACCCCTCCACTTT.

V gene TRBV11-3 combines with J gene TRBJ2-4; possible D gene TRBD1, 6 bases. The CDR3 spans 16 residues. V gave up 1 base and J gave up 12 bases, with 22 bases separating them. The germline CDR1 and CDR2 sequences are SGHNT and YENEEA. The CDR3 reads CASSLGGTGLKRTQYF. The DNA for the CDR3 is TGTGCCAGCAGCTTAGGGGGAACAGGGCTCAAGCGGACTCAGTACTTC.

This rearrangement joins TRBV7-3 to TRBJ2-3; 7 bases match TRBD2. V was clipped by 5 bases and J by 1 base; unmatched bases: 9. Looked up from germline, CDR1 is SGHTA and CDR2 is FQGTGA. The CDR3 consists of 16 residues. CDR3 nucleotides: TGTGCCAGCAGCCCCGTCGGTGCGGGGGGCACAGATACGCAGTATTTT. It specifies CASSPVGAGGTDTQYF.

The gene calls are TRBV20-1 and TRBJ1-1; D ambiguous. CDR3 length: 16 amino acids. Germline lookup yields CDR1 DFQATT and CDR2 SNEGSKA (reference sequence). Trimming removed 1 base at V and 1 base at J, with 16 bases between. The CDR3 is CSARVEWANWNTEAFF. The CDR3 nucleotides are TGCAGTGCTAGAGTGGAGTGGGCGAATTGGAACACTGAAGCTTTCTTT.

This clonotype was seen many times. This chain connects TRBV12-3 or TRBV12-4 to TRBJ2-7; possibly TRBD1 for D (5 bases). V lost 0 bases and J lost 0, with 12 bases in between. This CDR3 is 16 amino acids long. The CDR3 sequence is CASSLAQGHFSYEQYF. CDR3 DNA sequence: TGTGCCAGCAGTTTAGCGCAAGGACACTTCTCCTACGAGCAGTACTTC.

The count of this clonotype is one. A much larger clone lies a single base off, so this may be a read error. V and J are TRBV3-1 and TRBJ1-1; D call uncertain. V lost 4 bases to trimming and J lost 1 base, with 13 bases between them. The length of the CDR3 is 15 residues. Germline loops: CDR1 LGHDT, CDR2 YNNKEL (reference sequence). The CDR3 loop is CASSLRGPGNTEAFF. CDR3 DNA sequence: TGTGCCAGCAGCCTGAGAGGGCCAGGGAACACTGAAGCTTTCTTT.

This clonotype was detected only a few times. The gene calls are TRBV2 and TRBJ2-7, with TRBD1 matching over 9 bases. Unmatched junction bases numbered 6, after V lost 3 bases and J lost 3 bases. This CDR3 is 15 amino acids long. Germline assignment: CDR1 SNHLY and CDR2 FYNNEI. CDR3 in amino acids: CASSEGQGYLYEQYF. The CDR3 nucleotides are TGTGCCAGCAGTGAGGGACAGGGATATCTCTACGAGCAGTACTTC.

V gene TRBV19 combines with J gene TRBJ1-4; D unresolved. Deletions cut 4 bases from V and 8 bases from J, with 11 bases between. The germline V gene has CDR1 LNHDA and CDR2 SQIVND (reference sequence). The CDR3 has 13 residues. CDR3 loop: CASSRARREKLFF. The CDR3 DNA reads TGTGCCAGTAGTAGGGCTCGGAGAGAAAAACTGTTTTTT.

Ten or more counts support this clonotype. The chain is built from TRBV10-3 and TRBJ1-6; the D gene is possibly TRBD1 (5 bases). The CDR3 covers 12 residues. The germline V and J ends were trimmed by 2 bases and 10 bases, with 6 bases remaining between them. Germline lookup yields CDR1 ENHRY and CDR2 SYGVKD. The CDR3 DNA sequence: TGTGCCATCAGTGAGGGGGACTCACCCCTCCACTTT. This sequence encodes CAISEGDSPLHF.

The CDR3 nucleotides are TGCGCCAGCAGCCAAACCCGGGACAGGGTGGGTAGTGCAACTAATGAAAAACTGTTTTTT. This gives the protein CASSQTRDRVGSATNEKLFF. The rearrangement uses TRBV4-1 and TRBJ1-4, with 9 positions matching TRBD1. Germline CDR1 is MGHRA and CDR2 is YSYEKL. This CDR3 is built from 20 residues. With 2 bases clipped from V and 0 bases from J, the junction kept 13 bases outside the gene matches.

This clonotype was detected ten times or more. The rearrangement joins TRBV2 to TRBJ2-1, with 8 bases lining up with TRBD2. The CDR3 length is 14 residues. CDR1 SNHLY and CDR2 FYNNEI come from the germline V gene. V lost 7 bases and J lost 7; bases outside the gene matches: 9. CDR3 sequence reads: CASNTGGRKNEQFF. The DNA of the CDR3 is TGTGCCAGCAACACGGGGGGGCGTAAAAATGAGCAGTTCTTC. The full variable domain, its missing parts supplied by reference TRBV2 and TRBJ2-1, is EPEVTQTPSHQVTQMGQEVILRCVPISNHLYFYWYRQILGQKVEFLVSFYNNEISEKSEIFDDQFSVERPDGSNFTLKIRSTKLEDSAMYFCASNTGGRKNEQFFGPGTRLTVL.

Only a few counts were recorded for this clonotype. One end of the junction fails to match germline, which may point to a read error. The rearrangement links TRBV10-3 to TRBJ1-3; D ambiguous. The CDR3 runs 15 residues. The V gene's germline CDR1 is ENHRY and CDR2 SYGVKD. The CDR3 protein is CAITSDRMSGSTIYF. Written as DNA, the CDR3 is TGTGCCATCACTAGCGACCGAATGTCCGGAAGCACCATATATTTT.

This clonotype was recorded many times. The chain recombines TRBV18 with TRBJ2-1, with D unresolved. This CDR3 contains 14 residues. The V end lost 6 bases, the J end lost 5 bases, and 14 bases lay between the germline ends. Per the germline V gene, CDR1 is KGHSH and CDR2 is LQKENI. CDR3 protein: CASSPDVGDNEQFF. In DNA, the CDR3 is TGTGCCAGCTCCCCCGACGTTGGGGACAATGAGCAGTTCTTC.

The sample holds many counts of this clonotype. V gene TRBV7-3 combines with J gene TRBJ2-3; no firm D call. Trimming shortened V by 4 bases and J by 0 bases, and 8 bases separated the two germline ends. This CDR3 comprises 14 residues. Germline lookup yields CDR1 SGHTA and CDR2 FQGTGA. CDR3 amino acids: CASSSGHSTDTQYF. For the CDR3, the DNA is TGTGCCAGCAGCTCTGGCCATAGCACAGATACGCAGTATTTT. Full variable domain (remainder filled in from reference TRBV7-3 and TRBJ2-3): GAGVSQTPSNKVTEKGKYVELRCDPISGHTALYWYRQSLGQGPEFLIYFQGTGAADDSGLPNDRFFAVRPEGSVSTLKIQRTERGDSAVYLCASSSGHSTDTQYFGPGTRLTVL.